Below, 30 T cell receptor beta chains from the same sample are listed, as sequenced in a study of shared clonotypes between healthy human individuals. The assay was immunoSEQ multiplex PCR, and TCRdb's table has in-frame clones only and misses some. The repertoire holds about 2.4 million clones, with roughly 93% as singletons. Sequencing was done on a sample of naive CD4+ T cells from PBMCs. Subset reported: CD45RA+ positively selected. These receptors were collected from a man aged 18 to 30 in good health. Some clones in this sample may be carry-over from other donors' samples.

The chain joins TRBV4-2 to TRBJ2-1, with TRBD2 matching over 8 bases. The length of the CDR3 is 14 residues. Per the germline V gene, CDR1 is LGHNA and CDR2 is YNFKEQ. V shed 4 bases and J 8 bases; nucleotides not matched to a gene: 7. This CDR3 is CASSLGLGGDEQFF. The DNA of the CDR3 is TGTGCCAGCAGCCTGGGACTAGGGGGGGATGAGCAGTTCTTC.

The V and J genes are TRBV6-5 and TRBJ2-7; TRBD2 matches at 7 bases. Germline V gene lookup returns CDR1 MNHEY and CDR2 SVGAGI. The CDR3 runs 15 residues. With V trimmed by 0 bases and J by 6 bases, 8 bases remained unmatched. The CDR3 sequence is CASSYSGGLLGEQYF. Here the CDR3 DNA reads TGTGCCAGCAGTTACTCGGGGGGACTACTGGGCGAGCAGTACTTC.

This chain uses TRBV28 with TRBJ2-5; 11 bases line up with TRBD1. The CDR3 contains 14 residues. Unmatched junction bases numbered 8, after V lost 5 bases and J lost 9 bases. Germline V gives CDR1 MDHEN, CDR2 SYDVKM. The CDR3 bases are TGTGCCAGCAGTCTTGGGGACAGGGGGACGGCCCAGTACTTC. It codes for CASSLGDRGTAQYF.

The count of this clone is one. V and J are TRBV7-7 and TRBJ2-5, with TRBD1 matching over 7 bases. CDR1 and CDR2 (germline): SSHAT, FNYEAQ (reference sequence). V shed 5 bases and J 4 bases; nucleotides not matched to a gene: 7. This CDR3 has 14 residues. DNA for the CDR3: TGTGCCAGCAGCCCACTACAGGGGAGAGAGACCCAGTACTTC. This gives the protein CASSPLQGRETQYF.

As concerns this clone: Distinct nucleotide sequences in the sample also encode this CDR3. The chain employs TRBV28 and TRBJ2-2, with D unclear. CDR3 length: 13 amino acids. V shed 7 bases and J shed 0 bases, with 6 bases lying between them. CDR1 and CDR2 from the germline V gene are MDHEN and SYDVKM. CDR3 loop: CASTDPNTGELFF. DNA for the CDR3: TGTGCCAGCACGGATCCGAACACCGGGGAGCTGTTTTTT.

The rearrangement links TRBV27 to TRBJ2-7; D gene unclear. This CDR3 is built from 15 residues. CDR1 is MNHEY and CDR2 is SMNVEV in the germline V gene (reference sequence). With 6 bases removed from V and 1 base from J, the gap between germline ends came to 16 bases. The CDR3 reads CASRDQVAPSYEQYF. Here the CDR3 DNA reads TGTGCCAGCAGGGACCAGGTTGCCCCATCCTACGAGCAGTACTTC.

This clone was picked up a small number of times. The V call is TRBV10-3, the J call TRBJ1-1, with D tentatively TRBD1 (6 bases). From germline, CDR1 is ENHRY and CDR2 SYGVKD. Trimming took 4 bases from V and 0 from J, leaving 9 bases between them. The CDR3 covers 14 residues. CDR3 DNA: TGTGCCATCAGTGGTGGGGGGCTGAACACTGAAGCTTTCTTT. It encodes CAISGGGLNTEAFF.

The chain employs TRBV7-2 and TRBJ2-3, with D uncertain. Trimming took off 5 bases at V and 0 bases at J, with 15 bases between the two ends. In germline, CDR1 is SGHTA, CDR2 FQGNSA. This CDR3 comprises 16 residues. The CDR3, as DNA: TGTGCCAGCAGCCTAAGACCTCCCTTAAGCACAGATACGCAGTATTTT. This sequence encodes CASSLRPPLSTDTQYF.

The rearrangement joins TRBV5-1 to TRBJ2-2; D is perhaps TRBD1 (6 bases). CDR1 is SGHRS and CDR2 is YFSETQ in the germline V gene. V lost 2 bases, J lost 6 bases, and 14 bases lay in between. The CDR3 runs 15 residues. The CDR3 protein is CASSLITGSPGELFF. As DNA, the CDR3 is TGCGCCAGCAGCTTAATTACAGGGTCCCCCGGGGAGCTGTTTTTT.

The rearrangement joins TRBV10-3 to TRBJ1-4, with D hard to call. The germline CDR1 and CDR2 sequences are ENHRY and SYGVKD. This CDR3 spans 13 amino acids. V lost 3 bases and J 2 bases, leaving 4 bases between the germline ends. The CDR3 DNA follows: TGTGCCATCAGTGAATTCACTAATGAAAAACTGTTTTTT. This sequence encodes CAISEFTNEKLFF.

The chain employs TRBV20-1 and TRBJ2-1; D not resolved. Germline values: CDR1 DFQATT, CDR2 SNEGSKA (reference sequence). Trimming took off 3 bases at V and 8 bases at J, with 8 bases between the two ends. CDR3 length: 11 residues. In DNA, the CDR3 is TGCAGTGCTAGGGGAAACGATGAGCAGTTCTTC. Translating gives CSARGNDEQFF.

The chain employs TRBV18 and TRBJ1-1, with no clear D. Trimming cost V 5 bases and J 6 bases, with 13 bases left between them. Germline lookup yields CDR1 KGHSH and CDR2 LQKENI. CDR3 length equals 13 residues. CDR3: CASSASINAEAFF. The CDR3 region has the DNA TGTGCCAGCTCAGCGTCGATTAACGCTGAAGCTTTCTTT.

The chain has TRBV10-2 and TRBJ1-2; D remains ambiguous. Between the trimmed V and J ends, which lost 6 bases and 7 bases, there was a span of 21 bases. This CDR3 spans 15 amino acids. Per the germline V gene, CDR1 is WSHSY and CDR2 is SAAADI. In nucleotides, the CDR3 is TGCGCCAGCAGGCCGGGATCTAAGGAGGGCTTTGGCTACACCTTC. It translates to CASRPGSKEGFGYTF.

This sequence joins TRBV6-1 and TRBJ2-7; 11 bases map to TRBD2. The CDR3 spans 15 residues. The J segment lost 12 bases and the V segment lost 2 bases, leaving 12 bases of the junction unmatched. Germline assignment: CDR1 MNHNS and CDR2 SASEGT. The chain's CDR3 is CASSEFSWLAGGLYF. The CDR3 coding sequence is TGTGCCAGCAGTGAATTTAGTTGGCTAGCGGGAGGTTTGTACTTC.

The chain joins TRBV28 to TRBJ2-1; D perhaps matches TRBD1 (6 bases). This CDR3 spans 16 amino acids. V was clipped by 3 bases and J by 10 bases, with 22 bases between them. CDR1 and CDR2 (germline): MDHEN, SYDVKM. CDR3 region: CASSFFWGPKPNEQFF. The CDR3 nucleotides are TGTGCCAGCAGTTTCTTCTGGGGGCCAAAGCCAAACGAGCAGTTCTTC.

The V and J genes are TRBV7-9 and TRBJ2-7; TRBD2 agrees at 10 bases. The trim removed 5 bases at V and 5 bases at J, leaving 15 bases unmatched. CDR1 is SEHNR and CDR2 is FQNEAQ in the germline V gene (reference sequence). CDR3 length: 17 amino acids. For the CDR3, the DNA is TGTGCCAGCAGCGAGGGTTCGTGGCTAGCGGGAGCCCACGAGCAGTACTTC. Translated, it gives CASSEGSWLAGAHEQYF.

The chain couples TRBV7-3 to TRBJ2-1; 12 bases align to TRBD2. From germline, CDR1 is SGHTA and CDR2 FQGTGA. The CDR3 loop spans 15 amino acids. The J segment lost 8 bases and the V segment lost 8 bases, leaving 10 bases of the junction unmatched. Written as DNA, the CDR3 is TGTGCCAGCGGGGTAACTAGCGGGAGGATCGATGAGCAGTTCTTC. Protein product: CASGVTSGRIDEQFF.

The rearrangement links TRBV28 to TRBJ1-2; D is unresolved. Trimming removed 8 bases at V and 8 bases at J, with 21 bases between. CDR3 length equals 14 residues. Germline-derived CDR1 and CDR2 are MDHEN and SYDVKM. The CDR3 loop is CASGVPAHLSGYTF. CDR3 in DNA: TGTGCCAGCGGGGTCCCCGCCCATTTATCCGGCTACACCTTC.

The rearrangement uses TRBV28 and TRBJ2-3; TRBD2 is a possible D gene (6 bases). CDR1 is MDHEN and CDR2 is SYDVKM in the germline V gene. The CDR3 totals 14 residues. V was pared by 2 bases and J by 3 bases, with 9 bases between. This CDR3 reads CASSLGGVTDTQYF. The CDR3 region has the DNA TGTGCCAGCAGTTTAGGAGGGGTGACAGATACGCAGTATTTT.

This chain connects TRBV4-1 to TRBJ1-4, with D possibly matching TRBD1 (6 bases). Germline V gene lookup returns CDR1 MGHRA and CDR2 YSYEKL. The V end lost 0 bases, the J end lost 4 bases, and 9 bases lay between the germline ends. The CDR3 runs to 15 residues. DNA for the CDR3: TGCGCCAGCAGCCAAGATGGACAGCGTAATGAAAAACTGTTTTTT. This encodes CASSQDGQRNEKLFF.

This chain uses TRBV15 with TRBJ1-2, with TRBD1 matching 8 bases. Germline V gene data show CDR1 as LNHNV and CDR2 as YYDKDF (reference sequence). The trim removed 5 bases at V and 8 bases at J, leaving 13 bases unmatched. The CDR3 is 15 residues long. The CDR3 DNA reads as TGTGCCACCAGCCGTACTAGGCAGGGGGCCGGGGGCTACACCTTC. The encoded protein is CATSRTRQGAGGYTF.

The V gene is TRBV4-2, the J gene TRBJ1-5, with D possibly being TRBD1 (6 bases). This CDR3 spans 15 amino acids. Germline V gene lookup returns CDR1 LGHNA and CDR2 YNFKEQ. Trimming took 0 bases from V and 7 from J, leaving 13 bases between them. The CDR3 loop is CASSQENRVGQPQHF. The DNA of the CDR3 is TGTGCCAGCAGCCAAGAAAACAGGGTCGGGCAGCCCCAGCATTTT.

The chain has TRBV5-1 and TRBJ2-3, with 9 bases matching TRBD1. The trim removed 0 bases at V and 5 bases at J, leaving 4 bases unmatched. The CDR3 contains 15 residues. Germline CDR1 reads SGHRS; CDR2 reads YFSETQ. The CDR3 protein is CASSLVGTGLDTQYF. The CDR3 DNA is TGCGCCAGCAGCTTGGTGGGGACAGGGCTAGATACGCAGTATTTT.

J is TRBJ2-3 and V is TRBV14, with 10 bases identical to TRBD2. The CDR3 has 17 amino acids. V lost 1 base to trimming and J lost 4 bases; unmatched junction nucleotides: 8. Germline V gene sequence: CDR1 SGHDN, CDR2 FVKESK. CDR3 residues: CASSQAESGRAPDTQYF. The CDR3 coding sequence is TGTGCCAGCAGCCAAGCGGAAAGCGGGAGGGCCCCAGATACGCAGTATTTT.

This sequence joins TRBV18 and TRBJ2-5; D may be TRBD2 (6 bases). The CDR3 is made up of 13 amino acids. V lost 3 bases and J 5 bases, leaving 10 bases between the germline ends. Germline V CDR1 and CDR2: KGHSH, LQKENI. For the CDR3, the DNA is TGTGCCAGCTCACCCGGAGGGGATGAGACCCAGTACTTC. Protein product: CASSPGGDETQYF.

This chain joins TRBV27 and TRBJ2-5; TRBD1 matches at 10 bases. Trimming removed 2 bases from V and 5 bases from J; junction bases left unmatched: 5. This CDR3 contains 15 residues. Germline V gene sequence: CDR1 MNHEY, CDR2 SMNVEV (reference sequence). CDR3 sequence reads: CASSLRGTGDETQYF. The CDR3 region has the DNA TGTGCCAGCAGTTTAAGGGGGACAGGGGATGAGACCCAGTACTTC.

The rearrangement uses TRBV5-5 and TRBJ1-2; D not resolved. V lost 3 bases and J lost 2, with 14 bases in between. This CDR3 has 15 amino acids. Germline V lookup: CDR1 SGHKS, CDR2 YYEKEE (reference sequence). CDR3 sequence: CASSSSQQANYGYTF. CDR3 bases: TGTGCCAGCAGCTCCAGCCAGCAAGCAAACTATGGCTACACCTTC.

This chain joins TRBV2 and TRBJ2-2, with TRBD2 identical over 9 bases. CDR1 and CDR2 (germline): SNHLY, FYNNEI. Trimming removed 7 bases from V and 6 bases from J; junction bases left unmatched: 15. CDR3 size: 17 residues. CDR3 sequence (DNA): TGTGCCAGCAAGTCTGGGCTAGCGGGACAGTCGGCCGGGGAGCTGTTTTTT. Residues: CASKSGLAGQSAGELFF.

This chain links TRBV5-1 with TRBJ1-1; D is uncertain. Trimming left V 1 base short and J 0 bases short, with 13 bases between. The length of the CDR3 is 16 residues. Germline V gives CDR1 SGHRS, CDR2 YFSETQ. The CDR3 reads CASSLWAGVLNTEAFF. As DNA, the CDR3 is TGCGCCAGCAGCTTGTGGGCAGGAGTTTTGAACACTGAAGCTTTCTTT.

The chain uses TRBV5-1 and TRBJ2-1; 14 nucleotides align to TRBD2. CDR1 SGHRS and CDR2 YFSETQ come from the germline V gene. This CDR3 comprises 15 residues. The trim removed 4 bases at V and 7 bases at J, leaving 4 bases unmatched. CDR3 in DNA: TGCGCCAGCAGCCCGGGACTAGCGGGGGCTAATGAGCAGTTCTTC. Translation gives CASSPGLAGANEQFF.